This T cell receptor beta chain derives from a study of cytomegalovirus exposure and HLA in healthy donors. PCR primers comprised 60 Vbeta and 13 Jbeta primers. TCRdb's copy holds only in-frame clones and misses some; the assay was immunoSEQ multiplex PCR. The sample table includes tens of thousands of clones. V was trimmed by 0 bases and J by 2 bases, leaving 26 bases between them. This CDR3 is 19 amino acids long. The germline CDR1 and CDR2 sequences are GTSNPN and SVGIG (reference sequence). In the case of this clone: The antigen is not known.

Study findings and constraints: As immune exposure information, only CMV serostatus was available. A link between a missense DCLRE1C variant and TCR beta V- and J-gene trimming emerged from a later analysis.

The rearrangement joins TRBV30 to TRBJ2-7; D remains unclear. The receptor's source is a woman in her thirties in good health and CMV-seronegative. The sequencing input was PBMCs. The CDR3 DNA is TGTGCCTGGAGTGTATTTAATCAAATCGCGCGTCTAGAGACCTACGAGCAGTACTTC. It translates to CAWSVFNQIARLETYEQYF.